This passage covers 9 T cell receptor beta chains from one sample sequenced in a study of CD8 T cells in Susac syndrome. RNA, at roughly 0.45 to 1 ug, was reverse transcribed with random hexamers. TCRdb passed the immunoSEQ multiplex PCR reads through MiXCR, listing each CDR3 protein once. The sample records approximately 190,000 distinct CDR3 sequences, over 90% being singletons. The source material was CD8+ T cells from PBMCs. These receptors originate from a human donor with Susac syndrome.

The genes are TRBV27 and TRBJ1-5; TRBD1 is a possible D gene (5 bases). The germline V gene encodes CDR1 MNHEY and CDR2 SMNVEV (reference sequence). CDR3 length: 14 residues. Trimming cost V 8 bases and J 0 bases, with 11 bases left between them. CDR3 loop: CASQGINSNQPQHF. The CDR3 region has the DNA TGTGCCAGCCAGGGAATTAATAGCAATCAGCCCCAGCATTTT.

This clonotype showed up just once. The chain is built from TRBV7-9 and TRBJ1-2; no definite D call. The CDR3 consists of 14 residues. The V and J ends lost 0 bases and 2 bases respectively, with 7 bases between them. Germline values: CDR1 SEHNR, CDR2 FQNEAQ (reference sequence). CDR3 in amino acids: CASSLAGGNYGYTF. DNA for the CDR3: TGTGCCAGCAGCTTAGCCGGAGGGAACTATGGCTACACCTTC.

The CDR3 nucleotides read TGTGCCAGCAGTTTAGAACTAGCGGGGGCCGGGGAGCTGTTTTTT. Residues: CASSLELAGAGELFF. The J gene is TRBJ2-2, the V gene TRBV12-3 or TRBV12-4; 11 bases fit TRBD2. This CDR3 has 15 amino acids. The V segment lost 1 base and the J segment 6 bases; nucleotides outside the gene matches: 1.

This chain connects TRBV9 to TRBJ2-1; tentative D call: TRBD1 (5 bases). Between the trimmed V and J ends, which lost 0 bases and 8 bases, there was a span of 21 bases. The CDR3 runs 17 residues. From germline, CDR1 is SGDLS and CDR2 YYNGEE. CDR3 protein: CASSVEGNRRGVDEQFF. The CDR3, as DNA: TGTGCCAGCAGCGTAGAAGGAAACAGAAGGGGTGTTGATGAGCAGTTCTTC.

Concerning this clonotype itself: One end of the junction fails to match germline, which may point to a read error. V gene TRBV7-7 combines with J gene TRBJ2-7, with TRBD1 identical over 9 bases. The length of the CDR3 is 15 residues. CDR1 and CDR2 from the germline V gene are SSHAT and FNYEAQ (reference sequence). CDR3 in amino acids: CASSLGTGTSYEQYF. For the CDR3, the DNA is TGTGCTAGCAGCTTAGGGACAGGGACCTCCTACGAGCAGTACTTC.

The rearrangement joins TRBV27 to TRBJ1-5, with D possibly matching TRBD1 (6 bases). Germline V lookup: CDR1 MNHEY, CDR2 SMNVEV (reference sequence). The ends were cut back, 2 bases at V and 6 bases at J, with 8 bases in the middle. This CDR3 has 13 residues. In DNA, the CDR3 is TGTGCCAGCAGTTTAAGGGGGATTCAGCCCCAGCATTTT. This codes for CASSLRGIQPQHF.

This clonotype was seen once. V is TRBV15 and J is TRBJ2-7; D gene ambiguous. Germline V lookup: CDR1 LNHNV, CDR2 YYDKDF (reference sequence). V gave up 3 bases and J gave up 7 bases, with 16 bases separating them. This CDR3 is built from 14 residues. CDR3 in DNA: TGTGCCACCAGCAGCGGTCCCTCGTTTGAAGAGCAGTACTTC. The encoded protein is CATSSGPSFEEQYF. Combining the CDR3 with reference TRBV15 and TRBJ2-7 gives the whole variable domain DAMVIQNPRYQVTQFGKPVTLSCSQTLNHNVMYWYQQKSSQAPKLLFHYYDKDFNNEADTPDNFQSRRPNTSFCFLDIRSPGLGDTAMYLCATSSGPSFEEQYFGPGTRLTVT.

This chain connects TRBV5-1 to TRBJ2-2; D might be TRBD1 (5 bases). Trimming took 8 bases from V and 4 from J, leaving 18 bases between them. Per germline, CDR1 SGHRS and CDR2 YFSETQ. CDR3 size: 15 residues. The CDR3 DNA reads as TGCGCCAGACAGGATCGATCATTCGTCACCGGGGAGCTGTTTTTT. Its protein is CARQDRSFVTGELFF.

The rearrangement links TRBV3-1 to TRBJ1-5, with unresolved D. The germline V and J ends were trimmed by 4 bases and 3 bases, with 10 bases remaining between them. Germline CDR1 reads LGHDT; CDR2 reads YNNKEL (reference sequence). The CDR3 extends over 14 amino acids. CDR3 nucleotide sequence: TGTGCCAGCAGCCCCGGGTTCGACAATCAGCCCCAGCATTTT. It encodes CASSPGFDNQPQHF.